Listed below are T cell receptor beta chains from one sample, sequenced in a study of T cells in Graves' hyperthyroidism and ophthalmopathy. TCRdb re-called the multiplex PCR reads through MiXCR, storing one row per CDR3 protein. The profile covers around 580,000 distinct CDR3 sequences, with roughly 46% appearing a single time and roughly 8.2% taken by the ten largest. What was sequenced was peripheral blood or thyroid tissue (not recorded which). The receptors shown here come from a woman aged 18-29 years with Graves' hyperthyroidism. The CDR3 runs from the conserved cysteine through the conserved F or W. A D gene is named only where the DNA matches it firmly.

v_call: TRBV7-9
d_call: -
j_call: TRBJ1-2
cdr3_aa: CARVVGGTVNYGYTF

v_call: TRBV9
d_call: TRBD1
j_call: TRBJ2-5
cdr3_aa: CASSVGQGPETQYF

v_call: TRBV20-1
d_call: -
j_call: TRBJ1-4
cdr3_aa: CSPYREPNEKLFF

v_call: TRBV9
d_call: -
j_call: TRBJ1-1
cdr3_aa: CASSVAGSTEAFF

v_call: TRBV19
d_call: -
j_call: TRBJ2-7
cdr3_aa: CASSIGPSSYEQYF

v_call: TRBV29-1
d_call: -
j_call: TRBJ2-7
cdr3_aa: CSVEEGRGQYF

v_call: TRBV7-6
d_call: -
j_call: TRBJ2-7
cdr3_aa: CASSLEGDSYEQYF

v_call: TRBV30
d_call: -
j_call: TRBJ1-1
cdr3_aa: CAWIGVTEAFF

v_call: TRBV29-1
d_call: TRBD1
j_call: TRBJ1-2
cdr3_aa: CSVADRANYSYAF

v_call: TRBV20-1
d_call: TRBD2
j_call: TRBJ2-7
cdr3_aa: CSARDRGVSGISSYEQYF

v_call: TRBV4-3
d_call: -
j_call: TRBJ2-6
cdr3_aa: CASSQVLGSGANVLTF

v_call: TRBV27
d_call: -
j_call: TRBJ1-6
cdr3_aa: CASSLVRNNSPLHF

v_call: TRBV7-2
d_call: -
j_call: TRBJ2-2
cdr3_aa: CASSSPGLGRRELFF

v_call: TRBV5-1
d_call: TRBD1
j_call: TRBJ2-7
cdr3_aa: CASSSIQGTYEQYF

v_call: TRBV20-1
d_call: -
j_call: TRBJ2-7
cdr3_aa: CSATEESYEQYF

v_call: TRBV10-3
d_call: -
j_call: TRBJ2-1
cdr3_aa: CAISEQSGSYNEQFF

v_call: TRBV20-1
d_call: -
j_call: TRBJ1-1
cdr3_aa: CSAGSGGFTEAFF

v_call: TRBV6-6
d_call: -
j_call: TRBJ2-7
cdr3_aa: CASSYSSRASSYEQYF

v_call: TRBV27
d_call: -
j_call: TRBJ1-1
cdr3_aa: CASSSAGATEAFF

v_call: TRBV6-6
d_call: -
j_call: TRBJ2-5
cdr3_aa: CASSYLGRTSQETQYF

v_call: TRBV20-1
d_call: TRBD1
j_call: TRBJ1-5
cdr3_aa: CSARDATGSQPQHF

v_call: TRBV29-1
d_call: -
j_call: TRBJ2-3
cdr3_aa: CSAYSGNTDTQYF

v_call: TRBV10-3
d_call: -
j_call: TRBJ2-7
cdr3_aa: CATRGYEQYF

v_call: TRBV5-4
d_call: -
j_call: TRBJ1-4
cdr3_aa: CASSFAGGNGKLFF

v_call: TRBV7-9
d_call: TRBD1
j_call: TRBJ2-2
cdr3_aa: CASSPTRDRNTGELFF

v_call: TRBV19
d_call: -
j_call: TRBJ1-1
cdr3_aa: CASSPIRGTRMNTEAFF

v_call: TRBV15
d_call: TRBD1
j_call: TRBJ2-2
cdr3_aa: CATSVRDRGAGELFF

v_call: TRBV7-9
d_call: -
j_call: TRBJ2-3
cdr3_aa: CASSPRRRTTSTDTQYF

v_call: TRBV29-1
d_call: TRBD1
j_call: TRBJ2-6
cdr3_aa: CSVEPPSGGNVLTF

v_call: TRBV11-2
d_call: -
j_call: TRBJ1-1
cdr3_aa: CASRQTQGRTEAFF

v_call: TRBV29-1
d_call: TRBD1
j_call: TRBJ1-2
cdr3_aa: CSARQGARKGYTF

v_call: TRBV6-5
d_call: -
j_call: TRBJ2-7
cdr3_aa: CASSYSGELYEQYF

v_call: TRBV30
d_call: -
j_call: TRBJ1-5
cdr3_aa: CAWSVQSNQPQHF

v_call: TRBV5-5
d_call: -
j_call: TRBJ2-7
cdr3_aa: CASSLRPGARVYEQYF

v_call: TRBV7-3
d_call: -
j_call: TRBJ2-2
cdr3_aa: CASSSSISNTGELFF

v_call: TRBV20-1
d_call: -
j_call: TRBJ1-2
cdr3_aa: CSAPWTANYGYTF

v_call: TRBV11-3
d_call: -
j_call: TRBJ2-5
cdr3_aa: CASSLVTRETQYF

v_call: TRBV30
d_call: -
j_call: TRBJ1-1
cdr3_aa: CAWSRTGGSEAFF

v_call: TRBV5-4
d_call: TRBD1
j_call: TRBJ1-2
cdr3_aa: CASSPIRDRGFGYTF

v_call: TRBV20-1
d_call: TRBD1
j_call: TRBJ2-7
cdr3_aa: CSAVRDRGPLGYYNEQYF

v_call: TRBV5-1
d_call: -
j_call: TRBJ1-2
cdr3_aa: CASSIEHRVTYGYTF

v_call: TRBV10-3
d_call: -
j_call: TRBJ1-1
cdr3_aa: CAIFSGDGTEAFF

v_call: TRBV5-1
d_call: -
j_call: TRBJ2-3
cdr3_aa: CASSLRTNDEQYF

v_call: TRBV29-1
d_call: TRBD1
j_call: TRBJ2-7
cdr3_aa: CSSFSDRVGYEQYF

v_call: TRBV29-1
d_call: TRBD1
j_call: TRBJ2-7
cdr3_aa: CSSPGDSAYEQYF

v_call: TRBV20-1
d_call: TRBD2
j_call: -
cdr3_aa: CSADSGIPLGEQFF

v_call: TRBV20-1
d_call: TRBD1
j_call: TRBJ1-4
cdr3_aa: CSASPGTGNEKLFF

v_call: TRBV2
d_call: -
j_call: TRBJ2-7
cdr3_aa: CASTTEIYEQYF

v_call: TRBV7-9
d_call: -
j_call: -
cdr3_aa: CASSLAVGLTGMEQFF